The 3 T cell receptor beta chains listed next were all sequenced from one sample in a study of T cells in Graves' hyperthyroidism and ophthalmopathy. What was amplified from RNA transcripts were TCR beta CDR3 regions. The TCR CDR3 first-round RT-PCR relied on the HTBI primer set. Using its own MiXCR run on the multiplex PCR reads, TCRdb lists one record per CDR3 protein. The sample lists 700,000 to 850,000 distinct CDR3 sequences, around a third occurring once. Specimen: blood. These receptors were collected from a middle-aged woman with Graves' hyperthyroidism.

This clonotype was seen many times. The gene calls are TRBV29-1 and TRBJ2-2; D unresolved. The V gene's germline CDR1 is SQVTM and CDR2 ANQGSEA. CDR3 size: 11 residues. Trimming took off 7 bases at V and 7 bases at J, with 10 bases between the two ends. The CDR3 spells CSGEWFGELFF. The CDR3 DNA is TGCAGCGGGGAATGGTTCGGGGAGCTGTTTTTT.

The V and J genes are TRBV19 and TRBJ1-1; no firm D call. Trimming removed 11 bases at V and 1 base at J, with 14 bases between. The CDR3 is 13 residues long. In germline, CDR1 is LNHDA, CDR2 SQIVND (reference sequence). The CDR3 sequence: CAVSWTENTEAFF. CDR3 nucleotides: TGTGCCGTCTCCTGGACGGAGAACACTGAAGCTTTCTTT.

This clonotype was recorded a few times. The rearrangement links TRBV7-2 to TRBJ1-1; D uncertain. Germline V gene sequence: CDR1 SGHTA, CDR2 FQGNSA. The CDR3 extends over 14 amino acids. The ends were cut back, 7 bases at V and 5 bases at J, with 17 bases in the middle. The CDR3 spells CASTSLEGRTEAFF. For the CDR3, the DNA is TGTGCCAGCACTTCCCTAGAAGGTCGAACTGAAGCTTTCTTT. Supplemented by reference TRBV7-2 and TRBJ1-1, the full variable domain reads GAGVSQSPSNKVTEKGKDVELRCDPISGHTALYWYRQSLGQGLEFLIYFQGNSAPDKSGLPSDRFSAERTGGSVSTLTIQRTQQEDSAVYLCASTSLEGRTEAFFGQGTRLTVV.